This T cell receptor (beta chain) was sequenced in a study of identical twins. The table lists this clonotype with many counts. The CDR3 runs to 18 residues. The junction had 7 bases not matched to a gene; V was cut back by 2 bases and J by 0 bases. Looked up from germline, CDR1 is SGHAT and CDR2 is FQNNGV. From the 5' RACE reads, TCRdb called clonotypes with MiXCR, one entry per CDR3 protein. The sample has over 550,000 distinct CDR3 sequences; under 8.5% are singletons. The sample also formed part of further work on yellow fever vaccine responses in identical twins.

Sequencing input: PBMCs. This sequence was found in a woman aged 18-30 years in good health. The V gene is TRBV11-2, the J gene TRBJ2-3; 11 positions agree with TRBD2. The CDR3 region has the DNA TGTGCCAGCAGCTTATCTAGCGGGAGGAGTTTGAGCACAGATACGCAGTATTTT. This translates into CASSLSSGRSLSTDTQYF.